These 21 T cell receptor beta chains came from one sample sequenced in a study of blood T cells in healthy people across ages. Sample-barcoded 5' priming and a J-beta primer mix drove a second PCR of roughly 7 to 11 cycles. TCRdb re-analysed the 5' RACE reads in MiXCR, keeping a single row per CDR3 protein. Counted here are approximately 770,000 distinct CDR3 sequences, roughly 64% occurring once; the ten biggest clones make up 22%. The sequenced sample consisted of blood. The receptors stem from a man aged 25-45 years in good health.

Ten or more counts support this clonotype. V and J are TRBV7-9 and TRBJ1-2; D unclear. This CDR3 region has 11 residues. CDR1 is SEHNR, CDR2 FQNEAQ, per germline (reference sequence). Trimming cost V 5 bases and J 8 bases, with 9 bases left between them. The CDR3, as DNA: TGTGCCAGCAGCCTGGGTTTAGGCTACACCTTC. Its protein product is CASSLGLGYTF.

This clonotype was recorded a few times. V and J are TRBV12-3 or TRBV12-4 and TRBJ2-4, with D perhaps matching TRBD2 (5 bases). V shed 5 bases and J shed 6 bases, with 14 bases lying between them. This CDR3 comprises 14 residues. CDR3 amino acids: CASSPAGIRNIQYF. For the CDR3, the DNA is TGTGCCAGCAGTCCCGCCGGGATTAGAAACATTCAGTACTTC.

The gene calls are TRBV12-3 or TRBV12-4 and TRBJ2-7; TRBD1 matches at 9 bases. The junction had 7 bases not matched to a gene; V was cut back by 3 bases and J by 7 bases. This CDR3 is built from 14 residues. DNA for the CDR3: TGTGCCAGCAGTTTCCTGGGACAGGGAGAGGAGCAGTACTTC. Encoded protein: CASSFLGQGEEQYF.

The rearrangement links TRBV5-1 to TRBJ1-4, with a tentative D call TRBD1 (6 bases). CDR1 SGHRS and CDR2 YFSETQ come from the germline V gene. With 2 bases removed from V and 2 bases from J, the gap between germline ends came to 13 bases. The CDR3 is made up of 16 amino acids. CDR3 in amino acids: CASSLTGQLTNEKLFF. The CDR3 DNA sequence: TGCGCCAGCAGCTTAACAGGGCAACTCACTAATGAAAAACTGTTTTTT.

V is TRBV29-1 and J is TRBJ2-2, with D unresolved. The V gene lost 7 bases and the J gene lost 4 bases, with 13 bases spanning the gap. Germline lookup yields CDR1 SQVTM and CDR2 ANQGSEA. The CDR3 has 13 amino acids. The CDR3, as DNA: TGCAGCGCCGCCTATCAGGTCACCGGGGAGCTGTTTTTT. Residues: CSAAYQVTGELFF.

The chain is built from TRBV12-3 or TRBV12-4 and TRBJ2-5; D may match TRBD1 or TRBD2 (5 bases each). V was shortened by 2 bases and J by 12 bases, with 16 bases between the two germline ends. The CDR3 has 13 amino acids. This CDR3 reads CASSLNTGPPEYF. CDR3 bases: TGTGCCAGCAGTTTAAATACGGGGCCCCCGGAGTACTTC.

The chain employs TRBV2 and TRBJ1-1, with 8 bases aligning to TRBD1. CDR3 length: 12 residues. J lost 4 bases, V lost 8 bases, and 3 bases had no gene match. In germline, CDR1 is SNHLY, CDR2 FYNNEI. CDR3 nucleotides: TGTGCCAGCGGACAGGGTCTCACTGAAGCTTTCTTT. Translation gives CASGQGLTEAFF.

For the CDR3, the DNA is TGTGCCAGCACCGGGACAAGGGCTGGCGCATACGAGCAGTACTTC. It codes for CASTGTRAGAYEQYF. This chain uses TRBV6-5 with TRBJ2-4; weak D call: TRBD1 (6 bases). Gene TRBJ2-7 matches the end of the DNA better, so the J call may be wrong. Germline-derived CDR1 and CDR2 are MNHEY and SVGAGI. The CDR3 runs to 15 residues.

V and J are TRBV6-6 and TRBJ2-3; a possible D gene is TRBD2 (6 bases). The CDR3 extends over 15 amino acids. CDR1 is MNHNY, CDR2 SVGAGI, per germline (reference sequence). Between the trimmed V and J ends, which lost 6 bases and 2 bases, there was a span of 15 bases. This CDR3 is CASRDRGRHTDTQYF. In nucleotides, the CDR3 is TGTGCCAGCAGGGACCGGGGGAGACACACAGATACGCAGTATTTT.

This chain's CDR3 is CASSLVWGSTDTQYF. CDR3 bases: TGTGCCAGCAGCTTAGTTTGGGGGAGCACAGATACGCAGTATTTT. The gene calls are TRBV7-8 and TRBJ2-3, with D perhaps being TRBD1 or TRBD2 (5 bases each). Trimming pared 1 base from V and 0 bases from J, leaving 8 bases between. The CDR3 is 15 residues long. Germline V lookup: CDR1 SGHVS, CDR2 FQNEAQ.

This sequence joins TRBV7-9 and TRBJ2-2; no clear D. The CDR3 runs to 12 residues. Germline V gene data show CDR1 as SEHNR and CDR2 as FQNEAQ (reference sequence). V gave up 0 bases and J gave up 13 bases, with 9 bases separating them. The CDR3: CASSLAVGMLFF. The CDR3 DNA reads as TGTGCCAGCAGCTTAGCGGTTGGGATGCTGTTTTTT. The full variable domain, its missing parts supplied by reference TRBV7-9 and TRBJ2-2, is DTGVSQNPRHKITKRGQNVTFRCDPISEHNRLYWYRQTLGQGPEFLTYFQNEAQLEKSRLLSDRFSAERPKGSFSTLEIQRTEQGDSAMYLCASSLAVGMLFFGEGSRLTVL.

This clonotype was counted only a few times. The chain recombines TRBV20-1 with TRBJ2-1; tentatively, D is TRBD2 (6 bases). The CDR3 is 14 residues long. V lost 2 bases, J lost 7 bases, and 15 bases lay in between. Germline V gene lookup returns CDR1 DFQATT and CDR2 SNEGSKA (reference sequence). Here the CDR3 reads CSARLQEGLNEQFF. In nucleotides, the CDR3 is TGCAGTGCTAGACTCCAGGAGGGCCTGAATGAGCAGTTCTTC.

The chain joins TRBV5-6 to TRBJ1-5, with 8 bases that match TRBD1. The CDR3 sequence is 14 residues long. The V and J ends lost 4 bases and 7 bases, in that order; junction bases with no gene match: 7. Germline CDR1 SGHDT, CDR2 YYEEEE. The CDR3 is CASSVGDRPQPQHF. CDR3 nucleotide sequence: TGTGCCAGCAGCGTGGGGGACAGGCCCCAGCCCCAGCATTTT.

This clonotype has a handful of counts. In DNA form, the CDR3 reads TGTGCCACCAGCAGATCGGACAGGTTCGATGGGCAGTTCTTC. Protein product: CATSRSDRFDGQFF. This sequence joins TRBV15 and TRBJ2-1, with 7 bases lining up with TRBD1. The CDR3 is 14 residues long. CDR1 and CDR2 (germline): LNHNV, YYDKDF (reference sequence). Unmatched junction bases numbered 10, after V lost 2 bases and J lost 12 bases.

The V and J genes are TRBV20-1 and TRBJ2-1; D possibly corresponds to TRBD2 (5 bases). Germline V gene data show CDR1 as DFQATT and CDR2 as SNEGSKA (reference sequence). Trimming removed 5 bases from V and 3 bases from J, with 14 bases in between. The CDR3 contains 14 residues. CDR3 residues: CSAGAGLGYNEQFF. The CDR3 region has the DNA TGCAGTGCTGGTGCGGGTTTGGGCTACAATGAGCAGTTCTTC.

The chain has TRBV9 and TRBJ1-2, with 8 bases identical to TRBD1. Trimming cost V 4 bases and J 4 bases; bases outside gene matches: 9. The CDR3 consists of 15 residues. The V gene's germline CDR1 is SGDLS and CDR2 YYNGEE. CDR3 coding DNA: TGTGCCAGCAGCCCCAGAGGGGGGACAGGCTATGGCTACACCTTC. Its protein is CASSPRGGTGYGYTF.

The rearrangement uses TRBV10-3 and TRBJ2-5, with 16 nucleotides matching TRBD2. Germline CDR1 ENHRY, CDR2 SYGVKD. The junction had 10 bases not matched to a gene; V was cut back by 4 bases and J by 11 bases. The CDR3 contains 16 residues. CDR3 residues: CAISGAGTSGGDEQYF. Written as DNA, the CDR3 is TGTGCCATCAGTGGTGCCGGGACTAGCGGGGGGGATGAGCAGTACTTC.

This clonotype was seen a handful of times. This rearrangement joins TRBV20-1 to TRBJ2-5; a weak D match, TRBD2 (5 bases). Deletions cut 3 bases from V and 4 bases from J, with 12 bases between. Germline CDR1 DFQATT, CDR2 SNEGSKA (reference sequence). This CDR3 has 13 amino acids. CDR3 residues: CSASPEEGETQYF. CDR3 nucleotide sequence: TGCAGTGCTAGTCCGGAGGAAGGAGAGACCCAGTACTTC.

CDR3 in DNA: TGTGCCAGCAGTTGGGGGACCGAGAAGTTCTTC. Amino acids: CASSWGTEKFF. The chain carries TRBV7-9 and TRBJ2-1; D assignment may be TRBD1 or TRBD2 (5 bases each). Per germline, CDR1 SEHNR and CDR2 FQNEAQ (reference sequence). V shed 6 bases and J shed 14 bases, with 14 bases lying between them. The CDR3 extends over 11 amino acids.

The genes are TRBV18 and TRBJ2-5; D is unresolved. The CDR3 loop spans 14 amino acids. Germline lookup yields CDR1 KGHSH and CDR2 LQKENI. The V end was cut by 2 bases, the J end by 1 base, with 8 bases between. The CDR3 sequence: CASSPKQVQETQYF. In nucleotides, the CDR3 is TGTGCCAGCTCACCAAAGCAAGTCCAAGAGACCCAGTACTTC. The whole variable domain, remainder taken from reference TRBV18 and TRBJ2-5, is NAGVMQNPRHLVRRRGQEARLRCSPMKGHSHVYWYRQLPEEGLKFMVYLQKENIIDESGMPKERFSAEFPKEGPSILRIQQVVRGDSAAYFCASSPKQVQETQYFGPGTRLLVL.

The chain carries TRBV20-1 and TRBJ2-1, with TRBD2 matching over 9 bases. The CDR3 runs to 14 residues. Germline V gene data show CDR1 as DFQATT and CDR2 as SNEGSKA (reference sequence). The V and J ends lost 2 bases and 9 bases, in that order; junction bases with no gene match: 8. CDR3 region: CSARYLAGIGEQFF. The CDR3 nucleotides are TGCAGTGCTAGATACCTAGCGGGGATCGGTGAGCAGTTCTTC.